These T cell receptor beta chains were read from a single sample in a study of cytomegalovirus exposure and HLA in healthy donors. Using immunoSEQ multiplex PCR, the repertoire was profiled, and TCRdb retains in-frame clones only, with some absent. Found here are some 150,000 clones, approximately 81% of them singletons; the top ten hold roughly 4%. The specimen was PBMCs. The receptors come from a woman between 40 and 50 years old in good health and CMV-seropositive. CDR3s include the opening cysteine and the closing phenylalanine or tryptophan. D genes are given only for firm matches. The size entry is marked missing in some rows and otherwise reads once, few, many or a size class.

>TRBJ2-1|.|.|TRBV7-2
TGTGCCAGCAGCCCCGGGAGATACAATGAGCAGTTCTTC
CASSPGRYNEQFF
>TRBJ2-4|TRBD2|.|TRBV4-2
TGTGCCAGCAGCCGAGAAGTCGGACTAGCGGGGCCAAAAAACATTCAGTACTTC
CASSREVGLAGPKNIQYF
>TRBJ2-7|.|.|TRBV7-9
TGTGCCAGCAGCACTGTGAGGTACGAGCAGTACTTC
CASSTVRYEQYF
>TRBJ2-4|.|.|TRBV19
TGTGCCAGTAGTGTGGACAGAGGGAACATTCAGTACTTC
CASSVDRGNIQYF
>TRBJ2-5|TRBD1|.|TRBV28
TGTGCCAGCAGTTCCTCCGGGACAGGGCAAGAGACCCAGTACTTC
CASSSSGTGQETQYF
>TRBJ2-5|.|.|TRBV27
TGTGCCAGCAGTCTCCAGCGGGACCAAGAGACCCAGTACTTC
CASSLQRDQETQYF
>TRBJ2-4|TRBD2|.|TRBV7-2
TGTGCCAGCAGCCCTCGGACTAGCGGGAACCAGTACTTC
CASSPRTSGNQYF
>TRBJ1-1|.|few|TRBV4-3
TGCGCCAGCAGCACCCTCGGGAACCTCGGCCCAAACACTGAAGCTTTCTTT
CASSTLGNLGPNTEAFF
>TRBJ2-3|TRBD2|.|TRBV15
TGTGCCACCAGCAGTTCCGAACTAGCGGGAGCAGATACGCAGTATTTT
CATSSSELAGADTQYF
>TRBJ2-3|TRBD1|.|TRBV5-1
TGCGCCAGCAGCTCCGGGACAGGGGGCGGAGATACGCAGTATTTT
CASSSGTGGGDTQYF
>TRBJ1-4|.|.|TRBV27
TGTGCCAGCAGGTCGGGAGTATCGGGCAATGAAAAACTGTTTTTT
CASRSGVSGNEKLFF
>TRBJ1-1|TRBD1|.|TRBV6-4
TGTGCCAGCAGCACACAGGGGGCGGATTGGGAAGCTTTCTTT
CASSTQGADWEAFF
>TRBJ2-5|TRBD2|few|TRBV5-1
TGCGCCAGCAGCTTGGGGGCGACTAGCGGCGGGGATGAGACCCAGTACTTC
CASSLGATSGGDETQYF
>TRBJ1-3|.|few|TRBV30
TGTGCCTGGAGGGTGACAGGCTCTGGAAACACCATATATTTT
CAWRVTGSGNTIYF
>TRBJ2-1|TRBD1|few|TRBV7-9
TGTGCCAGCAGCCCCGACAGGGGCCCCTACAATGAGCAGTTCTTC
CASSPDRGPYNEQFF
>TRBJ1-5|.|once|TRBV27
TGTGCCAGCAGTAACCAGGGGACTCAGCCCCAGCATTTT
CASSNQGTQPQHF
>TRBJ1-6|.|.|TRBV30
TGTGCCTGGAGTTCCCCGAATTCACCCCTCCACTTT
CAWSSPNSPLHF
>TRBJ2-7|.|.|TRBV7-2
TGTGCCAGCAGCTTAAGAGGGACTCTCTCCTCCTACGAGCAGTACTTC
CASSLRGTLSSYEQYF
>TRBJ2-5|TRBD2|.|TRBV2
TGTGCCAGCAGTTTCGGACTAGCATCGTACGAGACCCAGTACTTC
CASSFGLASYETQYF
>TRBJ1-1|.|.|TRBV6-6
TGTGCCAGCAGTGGGGCGGGGAGGGAGAAAACTGAAGCTTTCTTT
CASSGAGREKTEAFF
>TRBJ1-5|.|few|TRBV30
TGTGCCTGGAGTGCCTCAGGGCCCCAGCATTTT
CAWSASGPQHF
>TRBJ2-7|TRBD1|.|TRBV5-6
TGTGCCAGCAGCTCGGGACAGCCCTACGAGCAGTACTTC
CASSSGQPYEQYF
>TRBJ2-3|TRBD2|.|TRBV27
TGTGCCAGCAGTATGGCCGGGACTAGCGGGAGGGCAGATACGCAGTATTTT
CASSMAGTSGRADTQYF
>TRBJ2-7|TRBD2|.|TRBV29-1
TGCAGCGTTTCAGTAGCGGGAGGTGTCCGCGAGCAGTACTTC
CSVSVAGGVREQYF
>TRBJ2-7|.|.|TRBV4-3
TGCGCCAGCAGCCCGACGCGGTGGCTTACCTACGAGCAGTACTTC
CASSPTRWLTYEQYF
>TRBJ2-4|TRBD2|.|TRBV11-2
TGTGCCAGCAGCTTCACTAGCGGGGGGAACAGGGCCAAAAACATTCAGTACTTC
CASSFTSGGNRAKNIQYF
>TRBJ2-7|.|few|TRBV6-6
TGTGCCAGCAGTTACAGGACAGTAGCCTACGAGCAGTACTTC
CASSYRTVAYEQYF
>TRBJ1-2|TRBD1|.|TRBV28
TGTGCCAGCAGTCCGCAGTGGAGACAGGGGAAATCCTATGGCTACACCTTC
CASSPQWRQGKSYGYTF
>TRBJ2-1|.|.|TRBV28
TGTGCCAGCAGTTTGACTAGAAGCCAGTTCTTC
CASSLTRSQFF
>TRBJ1-5|.|.|TRBV11-2
TGTGCCAGCAGCTTATCGGACAGCGTTCAACCCCAGCATTTT
CASSLSDSVQPQHF
>TRBJ2-5|TRBD2|.|TRBV2
TGTGCCAGCAGTGTCGCGCTAGCGGGAGGAAGAGTACAAGAGACCCAGTACTTC
CASSVALAGGRVQETQYF
>TRBJ1-1|.|.|TRBV6-1
TGTGCCAGCAGGGCAGACACATTGGGCACTGAAGCTTTCTTT
CASRADTLGTEAFF
>TRBJ2-7|.|.|TRBV5-6
TGTGCCAGCAGCCTGCGTGTACTAGTTGACGAGCAGTACTTC
CASSLRVLVDEQYF
>TRBJ2-5|TRBD2|.|TRBV7-9
TGTGCCAGCAGCTTGTCCGGACTAGCGGGGGGCGGTTCTTCAGAGACCCAGTACTTC
CASSLSGLAGGGSSETQYF
>TRBJ2-3|TRBD2|.|TRBV9
TGTGCCAGCAGCCTCGGGGGGGGCTTAGCCCCTAGCACAGATACGCAGTATTTT
CASSLGGGLAPSTDTQYF
>TRBJ1-1|TRBD1|.|TRBV6-8
TGTGCCAGCAGTTATCGGGACAGGGGGAACACTGAAGCTTTCTTT
CASSYRDRGNTEAFF
>TRBJ2-7|TRBD2|few|TRBV30
TGTGCCTGGAGGACTAGCGCCTACGAGCAGTACTTC
CAWRTSAYEQYF
>TRBJ2-3|.|few|TRBV18
TGTGCCAGCTCCCGCTCTGGACGGGACTTATCGGATACGCAGTATTTT
CASSRSGRDLSDTQYF
>TRBJ2-3|TRBD1|.|TRBV5-1
TGCGCCAGCAGCTGGGACAGGGTGGCCACAGATACGCAGTATTTT
CASSWDRVATDTQYF
>TRBJ2-1|TRBD1|.|TRBV28
TGTGCCAGCGAATCCCCCAAGGGACAGGGGGACAATGAGCAGTTCTTC
CASESPKGQGDNEQFF
>TRBJ2-7|TRBD2|once|TRBV18
TGTGCCAGCTCGCCCCGAGAAGCGGGAGAACGCTACGAGCAGTACTTC
CASSPREAGERYEQYF